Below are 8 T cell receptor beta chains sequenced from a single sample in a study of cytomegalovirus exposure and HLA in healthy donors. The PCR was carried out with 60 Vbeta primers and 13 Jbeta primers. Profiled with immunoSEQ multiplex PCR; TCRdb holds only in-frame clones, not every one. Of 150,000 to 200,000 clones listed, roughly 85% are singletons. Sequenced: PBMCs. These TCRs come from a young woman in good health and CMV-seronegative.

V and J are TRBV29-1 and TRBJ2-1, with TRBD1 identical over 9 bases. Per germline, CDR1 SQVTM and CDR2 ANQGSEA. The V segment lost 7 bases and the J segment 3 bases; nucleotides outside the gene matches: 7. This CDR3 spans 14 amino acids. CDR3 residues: CSARGQGIYNEQFF. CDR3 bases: TGCAGCGCCCGTGGACAGGGGATCTACAATGAGCAGTTCTTC.

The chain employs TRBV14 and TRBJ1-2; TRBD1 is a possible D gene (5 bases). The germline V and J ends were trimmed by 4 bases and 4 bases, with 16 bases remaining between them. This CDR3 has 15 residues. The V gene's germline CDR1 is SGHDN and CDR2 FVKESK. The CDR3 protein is CASSPWVQGAYGYTF. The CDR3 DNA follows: TGTGCCAGCAGCCCGTGGGTCCAGGGCGCCTATGGCTACACCTTC.

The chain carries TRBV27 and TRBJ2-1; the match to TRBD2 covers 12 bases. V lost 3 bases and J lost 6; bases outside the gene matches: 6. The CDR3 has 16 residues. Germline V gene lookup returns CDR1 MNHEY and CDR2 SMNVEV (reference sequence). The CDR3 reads CASSFRTSGKGNEQFF. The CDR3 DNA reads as TGTGCCAGCAGTTTTCGGACTAGCGGGAAGGGCAATGAGCAGTTCTTC.

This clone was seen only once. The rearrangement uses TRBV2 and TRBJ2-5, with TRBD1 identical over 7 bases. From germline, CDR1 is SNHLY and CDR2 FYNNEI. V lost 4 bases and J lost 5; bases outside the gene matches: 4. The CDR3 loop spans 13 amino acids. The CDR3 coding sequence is TGTGCCAGCAGTGGACAGGGTAGGGAGACCCAGTACTTC. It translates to CASSGQGRETQYF.

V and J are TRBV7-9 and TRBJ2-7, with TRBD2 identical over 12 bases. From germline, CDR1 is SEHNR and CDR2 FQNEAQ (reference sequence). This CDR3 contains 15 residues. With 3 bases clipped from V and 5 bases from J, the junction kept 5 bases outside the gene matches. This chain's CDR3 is CASSFLAGGPDEQYF. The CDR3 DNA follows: TGTGCCAGCAGCTTCCTAGCGGGAGGGCCGGACGAGCAGTACTTC.

Written as DNA, the CDR3 is TGTGCCAGCAGCCGGGGACAGGGAGTCAGGAAGACCCAGTACTTC. It yields the protein CASSRGQGVRKTQYF. J is TRBJ2-5 and V is TRBV14; TRBD1 matches at 9 bases. The CDR3 length is 15 residues. V was pared by 4 bases and J by 6 bases, with 9 bases of the junction left unmatched. In germline, CDR1 is SGHDN, CDR2 FVKESK.

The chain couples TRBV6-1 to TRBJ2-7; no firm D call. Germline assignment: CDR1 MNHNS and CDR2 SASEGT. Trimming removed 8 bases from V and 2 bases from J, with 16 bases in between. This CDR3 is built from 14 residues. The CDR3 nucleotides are TGTGCCAGCCTCCGGTTGGCGGCACCCTACGAGCAGTACTTC. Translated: CASLRLAAPYEQYF.

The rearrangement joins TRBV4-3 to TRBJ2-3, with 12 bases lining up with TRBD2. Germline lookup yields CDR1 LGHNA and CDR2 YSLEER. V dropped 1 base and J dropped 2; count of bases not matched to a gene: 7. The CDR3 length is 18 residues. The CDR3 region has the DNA TGCGCCAGCAGCCAAGCCCTCGGGACTAGCGGGTCCACAGATACGCAGTATTTT. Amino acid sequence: CASSQALGTSGSTDTQYF.